Each of the 18 T cell receptor beta chains below was sequenced from the same sample in a study of T cell repertoires in cytomegalovirus infection. For these receptors, no antigen is known. TCRdb itself ran the reads through MiXCR, one entry per CDR3 protein. The sample shows approximately 730,000 distinct CDR3 sequences, roughly a third of them seen only once. The sequencing here drew on cultured PBMCs, taken from culture after CMV antigen stimulation. The receptors were sampled from a human donor in good health (CMV status not recorded). Some clones in this sample may be carry-over from other donors' samples.

The rearrangement links TRBV7-9 to TRBJ2-3, with D perhaps TRBD2 (6 bases). The CDR3 totals 13 residues. Between the trimmed V and J ends, which lost 7 bases and 6 bases, there was a span of 14 bases. Germline-derived CDR1 and CDR2 are SEHNR and FQNEAQ (reference sequence). CDR3 DNA sequence: TGTGCCAGCACCCTCCCTAGCGAGGATACGCAGTATTTT. It codes for CASTLPSEDTQYF.

The sample holds a few counts of this clonotype. The V call is TRBV4-1, the J call TRBJ1-1; TRBD1 aligns across 8 bases. The CDR3 totals 17 residues. Germline-derived CDR1 and CDR2 are MGHRA and YSYEKL. With V trimmed by 9 bases and J by 0 bases, 15 bases remained unmatched. This CDR3 reads CASNNQMGQALNTEAFF. The CDR3 region has the DNA TGCGCCAGTAATAACCAAATGGGACAGGCGCTGAACACTGAAGCTTTCTTT.

This clonotype was detected only a few times. The chain employs TRBV7-9 and TRBJ2-5; possibly TRBD1 for D (5 bases). CDR1 and CDR2 (germline): SEHNR, FQNEAQ (reference sequence). The length of the CDR3 is 14 residues. V lost 4 bases and J 5 bases, leaving 14 bases between the germline ends. CDR3 coding DNA: TGTGCCAGCAGCTCCCAGGGTCGTGGGGAGACCCAGTACTTC. Amino acids: CASSSQGRGETQYF.

This clonotype has a handful of counts. The CDR3 here is CASSAGTGGGYTIYF. CDR3 DNA sequence: TGTGCCAGCAGCGCCGGGACAGGGGGCGGCTATACCATATATTTT. This chain joins TRBV3-1 and TRBJ1-3; TRBD1 aligns across 12 bases. The V segment lost 5 bases and the J segment 10 bases; nucleotides outside the gene matches: 9. CDR1 and CDR2 (germline): LGHDT, YNNKEL (reference sequence). This CDR3 has 15 residues.

This clonotype appeared a few times. The chain combines TRBV19 with TRBJ2-3; D unresolved. V was clipped by 3 bases and J by 2 bases, with 6 bases between them. The CDR3 sequence is 13 residues long. Germline V gene data show CDR1 as LNHDA and CDR2 as SQIVND (reference sequence). The DNA of the CDR3 is TGTGCCAGTAGTATGGGCCTCACAGATACGCAGTATTTT. Amino acids: CASSMGLTDTQYF.

The chain's CDR3 is CASSPVPTGNRALYEQYF. CDR3 nucleotides: TGTGCCAGCAGCCCCGTACCAACAGGGAACCGGGCCCTCTACGAGCAGTACTTC. The chain links TRBV11-3 to TRBJ2-7; D possibly corresponds to TRBD1 (6 bases). Trimming left V 5 bases short and J 3 bases short, with 26 bases between. This CDR3 is built from 18 residues. The germline V gene has CDR1 SGHNT and CDR2 YENEEA. The whole variable domain, filled in from reference TRBV11-3 and TRBJ2-7, reads EAGVVQSPRYKIIEKKQPVAFWCNPISGHNTLYWYLQNLGQGPELLIRYENEEAVDDSQLPKDRFSAERLKGVDSTLKIQPAELGDSAVYLCASSPVPTGNRALYEQYFGPGTRLTVT.

The chain joins TRBV6-6 to TRBJ1-6; D is possibly TRBD1 (5 bases). Trimming pared 6 bases from V and 7 bases from J, leaving 13 bases between. The germline CDR1 and CDR2 sequences are MNHNY and SVGAGI (reference sequence). This CDR3 contains 14 residues. CDR3 DNA sequence: TGTGCCAGCAGCCCGGGACGGCCAAATTCACCCCTCCACTTT. The encoded protein is CASSPGRPNSPLHF.

This clonotype has a count of ten or more. The chain joins TRBV7-2 to TRBJ2-5, with TRBD2 as a possible D gene (5 bases). The V end lost 7 bases, the J end lost 5 bases, and 14 bases lay between the germline ends. Germline CDR1 SGHTA, CDR2 FQGNSA. The length of the CDR3 is 13 residues. The DNA of the CDR3 is TGTGCCAGCACCCGGGGTCTTCTGGAGACCCAGTACTTC. Translation gives CASTRGLLETQYF. Full variable domain (missing parts from reference TRBV7-2 and TRBJ2-5): GAGVSQSPSNKVTEKGKDVELRCDPISGHTALYWYRQSLGQGLEFLIYFQGNSAPDKSGLPSDRFSAERTGGSVSTLTIQRTQQEDSAVYLCASTRGLLETQYFGPGTRLLVL.

This clonotype was observed a few times. J is TRBJ2-7 and V is TRBV29-1; 11 nucleotides line up with TRBD2. The germline V gene encodes CDR1 SQVTM and CDR2 ANQGSEA. V was pared by 8 bases and J by 1 base, with 4 bases of the junction left unmatched. This CDR3 contains 13 residues. For the CDR3, the DNA is TGCAGCATACGACTAGCGGGGTCCTACGAGCAGTACTTC. Translation: CSIRLAGSYEQYF.

The V and J genes are TRBV5-4 and TRBJ2-5; a possible D gene is TRBD2 (7 bases). V was shortened by 0 bases and J by 5 bases, with 14 bases between the two germline ends. Per germline, CDR1 SGHNT and CDR2 YYREEE (reference sequence). The length of the CDR3 is 15 residues. The CDR3 DNA follows: TGTGCCAGCAGCTTGGAGGCGGGGGCTGTGGAGACCCAGTACTTC. It specifies CASSLEAGAVETQYF.

This clonotype was counted at least ten times. V is TRBV7-8 and J is TRBJ1-1, with no clear D. Deletions cut 5 bases from V and 1 base from J, with 17 bases between. There are 16 residues in the CDR3. In germline, CDR1 is SGHVS, CDR2 FQNEAQ. As DNA, the CDR3 is TGTGCCAGCAGCCCAAGCGTTTGGGAAACGAACACTGAAGCTTTCTTT. Encoded protein: CASSPSVWETNTEAFF.

This chain joins TRBV5-4 and TRBJ2-5; 7 bases align to TRBD2. The CDR3 length is 15 residues. Germline values: CDR1 SGHNT, CDR2 YYREEE (reference sequence). J gave up 5 bases and V 4 bases, and 11 bases lay outside the gene matches. Here the CDR3 reads CASSQRVGEGETQYF. The CDR3 region has the DNA TGTGCCAGCAGCCAACGGGTAGGGGAGGGGGAGACCCAGTACTTC.

This clonotype has a handful of counts. Relative to the germline gene, one junction end is altered; a read error may explain this. The chain's CDR3 is CASSLPHGNEQFF. The CDR3 DNA is TGTGCCAGCAGCTTACCACACGGCAATGAGCAGTTCTTC. The chain couples TRBV5-3 to TRBJ2-1, with D uncertain. TRBV5-3 is known as an ORF, though its function is uncertain. There are 13 residues in the CDR3.

V gene TRBV14 combines with J gene TRBJ2-3, with D uncertain. Trimming shortened V by 1 base and J by 4 bases, and 9 bases separated the two germline ends. The CDR3 runs 14 residues. Looked up from germline, CDR1 is SGHDN and CDR2 is FVKESK. DNA for the CDR3: TGTGCCAGCAGCCAAGCCACGAGTGCAGATACGCAGTATTTT. Translated: CASSQATSADTQYF.

There are many counts of this clonotype. This sequence joins TRBV7-2 and TRBJ2-7; possible D gene TRBD1, 6 bases. Trimming took 5 bases from V and 0 from J, leaving 14 bases between them. Germline CDR1 reads SGHTA; CDR2 reads FQGNSA. This CDR3 is 15 amino acids long. This CDR3 reads CASSALHRVSYEQYF. For the CDR3, the DNA is TGTGCCAGCAGCGCCCTCCACAGGGTCTCCTACGAGCAGTACTTC.

This rearrangement joins TRBV12-3 or TRBV12-4 to TRBJ1-1, with D maybe TRBD1 (6 bases). The CDR3 has 13 amino acids. Trimming removed 7 bases at V and 4 bases at J, with 13 bases between. The CDR3 spells CASTLRGGTEAFF. CDR3 sequence (DNA): TGTGCCAGCACGCTTCGAGGGGGCACTGAAGCTTTCTTT.

In its sample, this clonotype was seen a few times. The chain is built from TRBV12-3 or TRBV12-4 and TRBJ2-3; D remains ambiguous. Trimming removed 3 bases from V and 0 bases from J, with 10 bases in between. CDR3 length: 15 amino acids. CDR3 amino acids: CASSFRSPSTDTQYF. The CDR3 DNA is TGTGCCAGCAGTTTTCGCAGTCCTAGCACAGATACGCAGTATTTT.

This chain connects TRBV11-2 to TRBJ1-4; 12 positions match TRBD1. CDR3 length: 17 residues. Germline CDR1 reads SGHAT; CDR2 reads FQNNGV. The J segment lost 6 bases and the V segment lost 5 bases, leaving 10 bases of the junction unmatched. The DNA for the CDR3 is TGTGCCAGCAGCGCCTACGGGACAGGGGGCTGGGATGAAAAACTGTTTTTT. It yields the protein CASSAYGTGGWDEKLFF.